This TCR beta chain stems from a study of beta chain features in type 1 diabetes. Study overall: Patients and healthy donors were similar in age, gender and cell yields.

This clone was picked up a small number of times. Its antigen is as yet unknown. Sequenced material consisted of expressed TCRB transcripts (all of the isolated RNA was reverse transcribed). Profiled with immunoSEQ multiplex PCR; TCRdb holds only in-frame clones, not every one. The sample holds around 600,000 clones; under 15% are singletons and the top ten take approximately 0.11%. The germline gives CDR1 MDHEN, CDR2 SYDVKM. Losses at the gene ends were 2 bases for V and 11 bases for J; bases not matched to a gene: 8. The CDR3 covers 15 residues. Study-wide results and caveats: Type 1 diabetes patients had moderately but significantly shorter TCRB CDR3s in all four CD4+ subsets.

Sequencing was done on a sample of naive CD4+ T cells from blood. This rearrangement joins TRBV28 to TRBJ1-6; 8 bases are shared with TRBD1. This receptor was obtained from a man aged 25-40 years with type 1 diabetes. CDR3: CASSLGTGTYPPLHF. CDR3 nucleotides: TGTGCCAGCAGTTTAGGGACAGGAACCTATCCACCCCTCCACTTT.